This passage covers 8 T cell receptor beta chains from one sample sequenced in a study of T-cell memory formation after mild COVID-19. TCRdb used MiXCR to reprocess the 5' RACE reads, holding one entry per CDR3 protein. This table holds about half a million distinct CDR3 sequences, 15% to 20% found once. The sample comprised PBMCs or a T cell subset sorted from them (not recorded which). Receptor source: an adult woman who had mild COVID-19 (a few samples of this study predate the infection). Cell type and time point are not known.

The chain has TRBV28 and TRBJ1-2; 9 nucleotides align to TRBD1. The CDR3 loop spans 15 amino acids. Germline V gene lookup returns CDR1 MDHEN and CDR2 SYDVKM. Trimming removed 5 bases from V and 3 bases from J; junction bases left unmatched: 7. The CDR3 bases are TGTGCCAGCAGTGCCGGGACAGGGAGGGACTATGGCTACACCTTC. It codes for CASSAGTGRDYGYTF.

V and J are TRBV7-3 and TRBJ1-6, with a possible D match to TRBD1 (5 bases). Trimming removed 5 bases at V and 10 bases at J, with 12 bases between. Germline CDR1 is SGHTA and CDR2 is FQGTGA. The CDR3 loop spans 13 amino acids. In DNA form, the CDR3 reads TGTGCCAGCAGCGGGGGGTTGAAGTCACCCCTCCACTTT. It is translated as CASSGGLKSPLHF.

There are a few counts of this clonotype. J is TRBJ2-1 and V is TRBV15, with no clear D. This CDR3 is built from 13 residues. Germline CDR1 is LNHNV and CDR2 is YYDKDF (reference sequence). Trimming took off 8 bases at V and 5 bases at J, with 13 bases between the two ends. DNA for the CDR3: TGTGCCACCCTGGCTCCCCTCAACAATGAGCAGTTCTTC. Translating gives CATLAPLNNEQFF.

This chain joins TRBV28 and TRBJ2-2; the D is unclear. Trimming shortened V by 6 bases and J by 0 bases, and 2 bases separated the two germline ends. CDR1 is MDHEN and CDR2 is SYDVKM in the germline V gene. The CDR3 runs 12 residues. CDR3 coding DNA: TGTGCCAGCAGATCGAACACCGGGGAGCTGTTTTTT. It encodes CASRSNTGELFF.

CDR3 DNA: TGCAGTGCTTCCTCCGGGACAGATGAAAAACTGTTTTTT. This encodes CSASSGTDEKLFF. The rearrangement links TRBV20-1 to TRBJ1-4; 7 bases are shared with TRBD1. V shed 5 bases and J 6 bases; nucleotides not matched to a gene: 6. CDR3 length: 13 amino acids. Per germline, CDR1 DFQATT and CDR2 SNEGSKA (reference sequence).

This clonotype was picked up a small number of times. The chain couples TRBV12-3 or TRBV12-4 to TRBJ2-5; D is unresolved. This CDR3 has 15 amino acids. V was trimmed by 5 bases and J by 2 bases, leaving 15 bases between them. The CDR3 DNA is TGTGCCAGCAGTATAACCCCTGGGGTTCAAGAGACCCAGTACTTC. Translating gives CASSITPGVQETQYF.

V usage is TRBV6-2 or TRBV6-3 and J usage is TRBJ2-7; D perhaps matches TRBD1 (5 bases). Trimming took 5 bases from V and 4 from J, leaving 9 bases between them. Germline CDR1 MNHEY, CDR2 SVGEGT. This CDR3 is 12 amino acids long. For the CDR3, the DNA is TGTGCCAGCAGTCGTAGGGGTTACGAGCAGTACTTC. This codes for CASSRRGYEQYF.

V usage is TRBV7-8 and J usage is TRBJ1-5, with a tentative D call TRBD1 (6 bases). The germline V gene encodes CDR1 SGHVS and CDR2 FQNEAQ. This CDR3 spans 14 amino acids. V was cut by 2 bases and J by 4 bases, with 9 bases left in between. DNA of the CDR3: TGTGCCAGCAGCTTATTAGGGACAAATCAGCCCCAGCATTTT. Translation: CASSLLGTNQPQHF.